Listed here is a single TCR beta chain. Its target is unknown. Assay used: immunoSEQ multiplex PCR; TCRdb lists only in-frame clones, some missing. Of some 60,000 clones in the sample, roughly 94% were seen once. V lost 7 bases, J lost 8 bases, and 27 bases lay in between. Germline loops: CDR1 MNHEY, CDR2 SMNVEV (reference sequence). This CDR3 is built from 17 residues. This record belongs to a study of CD4 T cells in relation to SARS-CoV-2 and coronaviruses. Study-wide findings and caveats: Each donor contributed either pre-pandemic or post-infection samples, not both. In roughly two thirds of donors, memory CD4+ clonotypes crossrecognized SARS-CoV-2 and at least one common cold coronavirus spike. This crossreactivity analysis covered spike protein alone, no other viral proteins.

This chain joins TRBV27 and TRBJ2-1; either TRBD1 or TRBD2 may fit D (5 bases each). This sequence was found in an adult with COVID-19. Material: naive CD4+ T cells from PBMCs. Subset here: naive CD4+ T cells isolated by negative enrichment. CDR3 loop: CASTQYSGLGTPDEQFF. The DNA of the CDR3 is TGTGCCAGCACTCAGTATTCGGGGTTGGGGACCCCGGATGAGCAGTTCTTC.